These 23 T cell receptor beta chains were all obtained from the same sample, sequenced in a study of cytotoxic CD8 clonotypes in ibrutinib-treated CLL. Here immunoSEQ multiplex PCR was the method, and the copy in TCRdb shows in-frame clones only, minus some. The sample consists of approximately 84,000 clones, around 84% of them appearing once. Material: PBMCs, obtained before ibrutinib treatment. The receptors stem from a human donor with chronic lymphocytic leukemia.

The rearrangement uses TRBV6-5 and TRBJ1-2; 7 bases align to TRBD1. The CDR3 has 15 residues. Germline CDR1 MNHEY, CDR2 SVGAGI. V dropped 6 bases and J dropped 4; count of bases not matched to a gene: 11. CDR3 amino acids: CASSAPQGRIYGYTF. DNA of the CDR3: TGTGCCAGCAGCGCCCCACAGGGGAGGATCTATGGCTACACCTTC.

The chain employs TRBV18 and TRBJ2-2; D uncertain. Germline values: CDR1 KGHSH, CDR2 LQKENI. The CDR3 covers 13 residues. V was clipped by 5 bases and J by 0 bases, with 4 bases between them. The DNA for the CDR3 is TGTGCCAGCTCAACAACGAACACCGGGGAGCTGTTTTTT. This encodes CASSTTNTGELFF.

The chain recombines TRBV10-3 with TRBJ2-7; D could derive from TRBD1 or TRBD2 (5 bases each). Germline V CDR1 and CDR2: ENHRY, SYGVKD. The V gene lost 1 base and the J gene lost 4 bases, with 11 bases spanning the gap. CDR3 length: 14 amino acids. Written as DNA, the CDR3 is TGTGCCATCAGTGAGTGGGGGAGTGTATACGAGCAGTACTTC. Translating gives CAISEWGSVYEQYF.

V and J are TRBV7-3 and TRBJ1-1; D gene unclear. The V and J ends lost 5 bases and 11 bases respectively, with 18 bases between them. The CDR3 extends over 13 amino acids. CDR1 SGHTA and CDR2 FQGTGA come from the germline V gene. CDR3 sequence (DNA): TGTGCCAGCAGCCCCCGCCTAATCGAGCGGGCTTTCTTT. Its translation is CASSPRLIERAFF.

This clone is a singleton in its sample. The chain links TRBV5-1 to TRBJ2-4; maybe TRBD2 (5 bases). The CDR3 extends over 13 amino acids. The ends were cut back, 0 bases at V and 7 bases at J, with 8 bases in the middle. CDR1 and CDR2 (germline): SGHRS, YFSETQ. CDR3 coding DNA: TGCGCCAGCAGCTTGGATTCGGGGAACATTCAGTACTTC. It specifies CASSLDSGNIQYF.

The chain has TRBV27 and TRBJ2-1, with 9 bases fitting TRBD1. This CDR3 spans 15 amino acids. V shed 4 bases and J 6 bases; nucleotides not matched to a gene: 7. Germline loops: CDR1 MNHEY, CDR2 SMNVEV (reference sequence). CDR3: CASSSTGGRPNEQFF. DNA for the CDR3: TGTGCCAGCAGTTCAACAGGGGGCCGCCCCAATGAGCAGTTCTTC.

The chain joins TRBV2 to TRBJ2-3, with TRBD2 identical over 7 bases. The trim removed 4 bases at V and 5 bases at J, leaving 15 bases unmatched. This CDR3 is built from 17 residues. The V gene's germline CDR1 is SNHLY and CDR2 FYNNEI. The CDR3 protein is CASSGEWRETLQDTQYF. CDR3 nucleotide sequence: TGTGCCAGCAGTGGGGAATGGCGGGAGACCCTCCAAGATACGCAGTATTTT.

This rearrangement joins TRBV5-1 to TRBJ2-7, with 8 bases lining up with TRBD1. CDR1 and CDR2 (germline): SGHRS, YFSETQ. V was clipped by 5 bases and J by 7 bases; unmatched bases: 11. The CDR3 covers 14 residues. The CDR3 sequence: CASSRQGALNEQYF. CDR3 sequence (DNA): TGCGCCAGCAGTCGCCAGGGGGCGCTGAATGAGCAGTACTTC.

The V gene is TRBV5-5, the J gene TRBJ1-2, with 10 bases aligning to TRBD1. V shed 7 bases and J 8 bases; nucleotides not matched to a gene: 11. Germline values: CDR1 SGHKS, CDR2 YYEKEE (reference sequence). CDR3 length: 14 residues. CDR3: CASGLPGTGEGYTF. The CDR3 coding sequence is TGTGCCAGCGGGCTACCTGGGACAGGGGAAGGCTACACCTTC.

The chain recombines TRBV29-1 with TRBJ2-3; D call uncertain. The CDR3 contains 11 residues. Germline CDR1 and CDR2: SQVTM and ANQGSEA. Trimming cost V 6 bases and J 6 bases, with 10 bases left between them. The CDR3 DNA follows: TGCAGCGTATCAAAAGTCGATACGCAGTATTTT. It codes for CSVSKVDTQYF.

The V gene is TRBV9, the J gene TRBJ2-5; TRBD2 matches 7 bases. With 1 base clipped from V and 5 bases from J, the junction kept 8 bases outside the gene matches. Germline CDR1 is SGDLS and CDR2 is YYNGEE. CDR3 length: 15 amino acids. The CDR3: CASSVWFGGMETQYF. In DNA, the CDR3 is TGTGCCAGCAGCGTATGGTTCGGGGGGATGGAGACCCAGTACTTC.

The chain links TRBV6-6 to TRBJ2-3; 8 bases are shared with TRBD2. Unmatched junction bases numbered 5, after V lost 0 bases and J lost 6 bases. Germline CDR1 is MNHNY and CDR2 is SVGAGI (reference sequence). The CDR3 totals 15 residues. The CDR3 DNA is TGTGCCAGCAGTTACTCGAGGACTAGCAGCGATACGCAGTATTTT. It is translated as CASSYSRTSSDTQYF.

J is TRBJ2-1 and V is TRBV9, with D perhaps matching TRBD2 (6 bases). Germline CDR1 SGDLS, CDR2 YYNGEE. This CDR3 is built from 14 residues. V was shortened by 6 bases and J by 0 bases, with 10 bases between the two germline ends. CDR3 sequence (DNA): TGTGCCAGCAACACCGGGAGCTCCTACAATGAGCAGTTCTTC. Protein sequence: CASNTGSSYNEQFF.

The J gene is TRBJ2-7, the V gene TRBV7-2; tentatively, D is TRBD2 (5 bases). CDR1 and CDR2 (germline): SGHTA, FQGNSA. V lost 5 bases to trimming and J lost 1 base, with 18 bases between them. The CDR3 contains 16 residues. The CDR3 coding sequence is TGTGCCAGCAGCCGCTATGGTGGGAGCGGATCCTACGAGCAGTACTTC. It codes for CASSRYGGSGSYEQYF.

The chain has TRBV5-1 and TRBJ2-5; tentatively, D is TRBD1 or TRBD2 (5 bases each). This CDR3 is 14 amino acids long. The germline gives CDR1 SGHRS, CDR2 YFSETQ. The V gene lost 1 base and the J gene lost 0 bases, with 7 bases spanning the gap. The CDR3 nucleotides read TGCGCCAGCAGCTTGCGAGGGGACCAAGAGACCCAGTACTTC. This encodes CASSLRGDQETQYF.

The J gene is TRBJ2-2, the V gene TRBV9; no firm D call. CDR3 length: 13 amino acids. Looked up from germline, CDR1 is SGDLS and CDR2 is YYNGEE. V dropped 3 bases and J dropped 5 bases, with 8 bases sitting between them. The CDR3 coding sequence is TGTGCCAGCAGCGGAGGAAGTACCGGGGAGCTGTTTTTT. Encoded protein: CASSGGSTGELFF.

The rearrangement links TRBV28 to TRBJ1-1; 7 bases fit TRBD1. This CDR3 has 12 amino acids. Germline CDR1 and CDR2: MDHEN and SYDVKM. Unmatched junction bases numbered 6, after V lost 8 bases and J lost 6 bases. Here the CDR3 reads CASQEGAPEAFF. The CDR3 coding sequence is TGTGCCAGCCAGGAGGGGGCCCCTGAAGCTTTCTTT.

The genes are TRBV28 and TRBJ1-4, with D possibly being TRBD1 (5 bases). Germline-derived CDR1 and CDR2 are MDHEN and SYDVKM. Trimming left V 6 bases short and J 0 bases short, with 5 bases between. This CDR3 has 13 amino acids. Written as DNA, the CDR3 is TGTGCCAGCAGGGGGGCAACTAATGAAAAACTGTTTTTT. Residues: CASRGATNEKLFF.

The chain combines TRBV15 with TRBJ2-6; D remains unclear. The CDR3 has 16 residues. Germline CDR1 reads LNHNV; CDR2 reads YYDKDF (reference sequence). Trimming pared 0 bases from V and 1 base from J, leaving 7 bases between. CDR3 sequence (DNA): TGTGCCACCAGCAGAGAGGGTTTTTCTGGGGCCAACGTCCTGACTTTC. As protein: CATSREGFSGANVLTF.

V usage is TRBV6-5 and J usage is TRBJ1-1, with TRBD1 matching over 7 bases. The CDR3 runs 13 residues. Germline V gives CDR1 MNHEY, CDR2 SVGAGI. Germline trimming cut 5 bases from V and 4 bases from J; bases unmatched to any gene: 4. The CDR3 DNA is TGTGCCAGCAGTCGACAGGGAGGCACTGAAGCTTTCTTT. This sequence encodes CASSRQGGTEAFF.

This clone appeared once. The J gene is TRBJ1-5, the V gene TRBV9; no definite D call. Germline assignment: CDR1 SGDLS and CDR2 YYNGEE. The CDR3 runs 15 residues. The germline V and J ends were trimmed by 4 bases and 4 bases, with 15 bases remaining between them. For the CDR3, the DNA is TGTGCCAGCAGCCCCTCGGGGTCGGGAAATCAGCCCCAGCATTTT. Protein product: CASSPSGSGNQPQHF.

The rearrangement uses TRBV14 and TRBJ1-1; D unresolved. The CDR3 consists of 15 residues. The germline V gene encodes CDR1 SGHDN and CDR2 FVKESK. V lost 5 bases, J lost 3 bases, and 16 bases lay in between. The CDR3 is CASSSNLGWDTEAFF. In DNA, the CDR3 is TGTGCCAGCAGCTCAAACTTGGGGTGGGACACTGAAGCTTTCTTT. Full variable domain (missing parts from reference TRBV14 and TRBJ1-1): EAGVTQFPSHSVIEKGQTVTLRCDPISGHDNLYWYRRVMGKEIKFLLHFVKESKQDESGMPNNRFLAERTGGTYSTLKVQPAELEDSGVYFCASSSNLGWDTEAFFGQGTRLTVV.

The chain has TRBV6-6 and TRBJ2-7; tentative D call: TRBD1 (6 bases). V was pared by 2 bases and J by 7 bases, with 15 bases between. Germline assignment: CDR1 MNHNY and CDR2 SVGAGI (reference sequence). This CDR3 has 14 amino acids. The CDR3 loop is CASSYGGSQREQYF. The DNA of the CDR3 is TGTGCCAGCAGTTACGGGGGCAGTCAGCGGGAGCAGTACTTC.